One sample yielded the 15 T cell receptor beta chains listed below, sequenced in a study of blood T cell repertoires in COVID-19. Profiling relied on immunoSEQ multiplex PCR, and the TCRdb table lists in-frame clones only, not all of them. The sample yields around 310,000 clones, just under 90% seen once. The source material was PBMCs or T cells enriched from blood (not recorded which). Receptors were obtained from a woman aged 30 to 39 who had recovered from COVID-19.

Only one count was recorded for this clone. This sequence joins TRBV4-3 and TRBJ2-1; 9 bases are shared with TRBD1. Trimming took 3 bases from V and 6 from J; bases not matched to a gene: 3. Germline V gives CDR1 LGHNA, CDR2 YSLEER. The CDR3 spans 14 residues. DNA for the CDR3: TGCGCCAGCAGCCACGGACAGGGGACCAATGAGCAGTTCTTC. Protein: CASSHGQGTNEQFF.

The rearrangement uses TRBV28 and TRBJ1-2; the match to TRBD1 covers 7 bases. V shed 7 bases and J 2 bases; nucleotides not matched to a gene: 13. The CDR3 runs to 16 residues. CDR1 is MDHEN and CDR2 is SYDVKM in the germline V gene. CDR3 sequence reads: CASTEDRPDGNYGYTF. CDR3 bases: TGTGCCAGCACCGAGGACAGGCCGGATGGGAACTATGGCTACACCTTC.

This chain joins TRBV12-5 and TRBJ1-1, with unresolved D. The CDR3 is 16 residues long. V lost 0 bases to trimming and J lost 5 bases, with 16 bases between them. CDR1 LGHNT and CDR2 FRNRAP come from the germline V gene. DNA of the CDR3: TGTGCTAGTGGTTTGGTAATGGAGGGCCCCATGACTGAAGCTTTCTTT. This sequence encodes CASGLVMEGPMTEAFF.

This clone was seen a handful of times. The chain uses TRBV4-3 and TRBJ1-1, with D possibly matching TRBD1 (6 bases). Trimming cost V 5 bases and J 6 bases, with 16 bases left between them. Germline V gene lookup returns CDR1 LGHNA and CDR2 YSLEER. The CDR3 spans 14 residues. For the CDR3, the DNA is TGCGCCAGCAGCGCAGGGTTAGGGGGGGCTGAAGCTTTCTTT. As protein: CASSAGLGGAEAFF.

This CDR3 reads CASSSLTGQTGDRYEQYF. The CDR3 coding sequence is TGTGCCAGCAGCTCTTTGACAGGCCAAACAGGGGATCGTTACGAGCAGTACTTC. This chain connects TRBV5-4 to TRBJ2-7, with 7 positions matching TRBD1. V lost 3 bases, J lost 4 bases, and 19 bases stayed unmatched. This CDR3 contains 18 residues. Per germline, CDR1 SGHNT and CDR2 YYREEE (reference sequence).

V usage is TRBV19 and J usage is TRBJ2-2; TRBD1 agrees at 9 bases. The V gene end was trimmed by 7 bases and the J gene end by 2 bases; junction bases not matched to a gene: 11. Germline loops: CDR1 LNHDA, CDR2 SQIVND (reference sequence). The CDR3 runs to 17 residues. Written as DNA, the CDR3 is TGTGCCAGTACCCGAGGGCCAACAGGGGGCAACACCGGGGAGCTGTTTTTT. Protein sequence: CASTRGPTGGNTGELFF.

The chain uses TRBV6-5 and TRBJ1-2, with 8 bases matching TRBD1. Germline CDR1 MNHEY, CDR2 SVGAGI. The junction had 11 bases not matched to a gene; V was cut back by 7 bases and J by 10 bases. The CDR3 covers 13 residues. The CDR3 loop reads CASISQQGVYYTF. The CDR3 nucleotides read TGTGCCAGCATAAGCCAACAGGGGGTATACTACACCTTC.

The DNA of the CDR3 is TGTGCCAGCAGCCAAGAGTTTGACAGTCTTCCTGAGAACACTGAAGCTTTCTTT. It specifies CASSQEFDSLPENTEAFF. The chain is built from TRBV14 and TRBJ1-1; a possible D gene is TRBD1 (5 bases). This CDR3 contains 18 residues. Trimming took 0 bases from V and 1 from J, leaving 18 bases between them. Germline V CDR1 and CDR2: SGHDN, FVKESK.

The V call is TRBV5-1, the J call TRBJ2-7, with D maybe TRBD1 (6 bases). Germline CDR1 is SGHRS and CDR2 is YFSETQ. The length of the CDR3 is 14 residues. V lost 2 bases, J lost 3 bases, and 12 bases lay in between. The CDR3 loop reads CASSLGGTGYEQYF. CDR3 nucleotide sequence: TGCGCCAGCAGCTTAGGGGGAACGGGCTACGAGCAGTACTTC.

The CDR3 reads CASREARATNEKLFF. DNA of the CDR3: TGCGCCAGCAGAGAGGCCAGAGCAACTAATGAAAAACTGTTTTTT. This chain joins TRBV5-1 and TRBJ1-4, with D hard to call. The CDR3 contains 15 residues. The ends were cut back, 5 bases at V and 0 bases at J, with 11 bases in the middle. Germline CDR1 SGHRS, CDR2 YFSETQ.

The chain recombines TRBV7-2 with TRBJ2-7; no clear D gene. V was cut by 1 base and J by 3 bases, with 10 bases left in between. Germline CDR1 and CDR2: SGHTA and FQGNSA. The CDR3 is 14 residues long. This chain's CDR3 is CASSLGLSGYEQYF. The CDR3 bases are TGTGCCAGCAGCTTAGGTCTTTCGGGCTACGAGCAGTACTTC. Using reference TRBV7-2 and TRBJ2-7 for the parts outside the CDR3, the full variable domain is GAGVSQSPSNKVTEKGKDVELRCDPISGHTALYWYRQSLGQGLEFLIYFQGNSAPDKSGLPSDRFSAERTGGSVSTLTIQRTQQEDSAVYLCASSLGLSGYEQYFGPGTRLTVT.

This chain uses TRBV7-6 with TRBJ2-2; tentative D call: TRBD1 (6 bases). This CDR3 has 13 residues. The germline V gene encodes CDR1 SGHVS and CDR2 FNYEAQ. Trimming pared 3 bases from V and 5 bases from J, leaving 7 bases between. The CDR3 coding sequence is TGTGCCAGCAGCTTTACAGGGACCGGGGAGCTGTTTTTT. It yields the protein CASSFTGTGELFF.

V usage is TRBV10-2 and J usage is TRBJ2-2, with TRBD1 matching over 9 bases. With 4 bases clipped from V and 5 bases from J, the junction kept 8 bases outside the gene matches. Germline CDR1 and CDR2: WSHSY and SAAADI. There are 16 residues in the CDR3. The CDR3 sequence: CASSGARGTGTGELFF. The CDR3 coding sequence is TGCGCCAGCAGTGGGGCCAGAGGGACAGGGACCGGGGAGCTGTTTTTT.

The V and J genes are TRBV3-1 (or the pseudogene TRBV3-2) and TRBJ2-1; D is unresolved. Looked up from germline, CDR1 is LGHDT and CDR2 is YNNKEL (reference sequence). Trimming stripped 3 bases from V and 6 bases from J, with 12 bases between. There are 14 residues in the CDR3. The CDR3 sequence: CASSHWKEFNEQFF. The CDR3 nucleotides are TGTGCCAGCAGCCATTGGAAGGAGTTCAATGAGCAGTTCTTC.

This sequence joins TRBV6-5 and TRBJ1-2; D gene uncertain. The V gene lost 1 base and the J gene lost 8 bases, with 8 bases spanning the gap. The CDR3 is 12 amino acids. Germline V CDR1 and CDR2: MNHEY, SVGAGI. CDR3 sequence: CASSYFGEGYTF. The CDR3 DNA reads as TGTGCCAGCAGTTACTTTGGGGAGGGCTACACCTTC.